This TCR beta chain was sequenced during a study of blood T cell repertoires in COVID-19. Allocation to cohorts depended on clinical history reported by the participants. Before being deemed recovered, Cohort 3 donors had two negative PCRs, clearance, or symptom resolution. Study processing details: The assay estimated nucleated cells by amplifying reference gene primers. The data were produced by immunoSEQ multiplex PCR, yet TCRdb's version contains in-frame clones alone and is incomplete. V and J calls and clone size come straight from that table; D and trimming were deduced from the DNA. The sample has approximately 390,000 clones; around nine tenths are singletons. This CDR3 contains 15 residues. V lost 4 bases to trimming and J lost 5 bases; unmatched junction nucleotides: 9. Germline values: CDR1 SGHRS, CDR2 YFSETQ. Only a few counts were recorded for this clone.

This chain connects TRBV5-1 to TRBJ2-5; 9 nucleotides match TRBD1. The sequencing sample was made of PBMCs or T cells enriched from blood (not recorded which). This receptor was identified in a woman between 50 and 59 years old who had recovered from COVID-19. The CDR3 coding sequence is TGCGCCAGCAGCCTAAAACAGGGGGCTAGGGAGACCCAGTACTTC. It yields the protein CASSLKQGARETQYF.